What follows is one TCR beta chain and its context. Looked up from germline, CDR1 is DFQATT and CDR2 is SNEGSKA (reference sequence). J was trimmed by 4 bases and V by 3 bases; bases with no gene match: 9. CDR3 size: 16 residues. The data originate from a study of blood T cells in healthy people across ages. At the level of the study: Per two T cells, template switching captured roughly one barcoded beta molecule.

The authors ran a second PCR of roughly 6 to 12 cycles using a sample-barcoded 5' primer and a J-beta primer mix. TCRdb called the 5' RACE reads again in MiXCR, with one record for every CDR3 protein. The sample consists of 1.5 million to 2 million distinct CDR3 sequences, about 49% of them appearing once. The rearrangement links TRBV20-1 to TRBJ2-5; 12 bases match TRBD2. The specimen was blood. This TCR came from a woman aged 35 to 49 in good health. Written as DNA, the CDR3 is TGCAGTGCTAGCACCGGACTAGCGGGGAAAGGAGAGACCCAGTACTTC. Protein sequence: CSASTGLAGKGETQYF.